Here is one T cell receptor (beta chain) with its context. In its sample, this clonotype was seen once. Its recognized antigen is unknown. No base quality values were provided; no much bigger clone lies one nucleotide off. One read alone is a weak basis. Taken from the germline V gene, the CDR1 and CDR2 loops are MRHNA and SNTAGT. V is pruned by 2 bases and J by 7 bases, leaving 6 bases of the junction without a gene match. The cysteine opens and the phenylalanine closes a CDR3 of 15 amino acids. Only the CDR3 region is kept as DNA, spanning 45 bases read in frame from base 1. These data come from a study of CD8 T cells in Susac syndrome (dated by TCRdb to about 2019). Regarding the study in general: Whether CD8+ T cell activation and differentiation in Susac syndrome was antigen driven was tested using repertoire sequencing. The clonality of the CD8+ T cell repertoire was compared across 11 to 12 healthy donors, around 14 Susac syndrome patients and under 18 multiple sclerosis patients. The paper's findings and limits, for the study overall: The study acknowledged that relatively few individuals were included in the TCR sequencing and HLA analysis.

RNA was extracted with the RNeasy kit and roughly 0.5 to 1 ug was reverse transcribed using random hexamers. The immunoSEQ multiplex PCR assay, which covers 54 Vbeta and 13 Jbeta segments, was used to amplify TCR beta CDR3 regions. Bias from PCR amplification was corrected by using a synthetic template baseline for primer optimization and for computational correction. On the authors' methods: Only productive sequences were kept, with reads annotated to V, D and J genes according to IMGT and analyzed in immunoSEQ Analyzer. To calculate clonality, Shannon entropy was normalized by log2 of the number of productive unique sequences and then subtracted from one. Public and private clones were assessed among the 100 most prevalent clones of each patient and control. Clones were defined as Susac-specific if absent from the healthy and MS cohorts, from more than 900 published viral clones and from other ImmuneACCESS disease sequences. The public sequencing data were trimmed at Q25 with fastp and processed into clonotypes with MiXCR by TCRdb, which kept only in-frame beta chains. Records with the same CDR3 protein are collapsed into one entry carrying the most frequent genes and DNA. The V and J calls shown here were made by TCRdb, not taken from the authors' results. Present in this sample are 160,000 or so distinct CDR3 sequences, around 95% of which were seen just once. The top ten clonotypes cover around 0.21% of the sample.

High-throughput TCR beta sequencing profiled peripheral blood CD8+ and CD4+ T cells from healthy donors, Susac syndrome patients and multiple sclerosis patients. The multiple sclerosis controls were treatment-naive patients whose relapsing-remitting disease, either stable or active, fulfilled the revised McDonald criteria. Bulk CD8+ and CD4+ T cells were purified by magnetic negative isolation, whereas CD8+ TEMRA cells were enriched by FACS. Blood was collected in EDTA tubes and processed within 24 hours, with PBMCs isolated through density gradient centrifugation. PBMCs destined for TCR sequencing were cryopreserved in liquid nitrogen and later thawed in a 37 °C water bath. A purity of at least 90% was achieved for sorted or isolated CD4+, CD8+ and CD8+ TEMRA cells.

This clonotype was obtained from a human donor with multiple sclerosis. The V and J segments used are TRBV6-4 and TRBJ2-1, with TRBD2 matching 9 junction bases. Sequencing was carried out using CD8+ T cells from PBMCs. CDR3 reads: CASSDVAGGPNEQFF. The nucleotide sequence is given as TGTGCCAGCAGTGACGTGGCGGGGGGGCCGAATGAGCAGTTCTTC.